This T cell receptor beta chain appears in the sequencing data of a study of T-cell memory formation after mild COVID-19. This CDR3 region has 15 residues. V lost 2 bases and J lost 1, with 11 bases in between. The germline V gene encodes CDR1 KGHSH and CDR2 LQKENI. From the 5' RACE reads, TCRdb called clonotypes with MiXCR, one entry per CDR3 protein. The table shows roughly 130,000 distinct CDR3 sequences, with 15% to 20% occurring only once. Sequencing input: PBMCs or a T cell subset sorted from them (not recorded which). This rearrangement joins TRBV18 to TRBJ1-1, with D unclear. This TCR was sampled from an adult woman who had mild COVID-19 (a few samples of this study predate the infection). Cell type and time point are not known. As DNA, the CDR3 is TGTGCCAGCTCACCATTGACGGGCCCGAACACTGAAGCTTTCTTT. Translation: CASSPLTGPNTEAFF.